These 25 T cell receptor beta chains share one sample of origin, sequenced in a study of identical twins. Using its own MiXCR run on the 5' RACE reads, TCRdb lists one record per CDR3 protein. The sample has 700,000 or so distinct CDR3 sequences, about 9.4% seen once. The same data also went into a second study, on yellow fever vaccine responses in identical twins.

The specimen was PBMCs. The origin of the receptors is a woman under 30 in good health.

This clonotype turned up a few times. This rearrangement joins TRBV28 to TRBJ1-2; TRBD1 aligns across 9 bases. Germline assignment: CDR1 MDHEN and CDR2 SYDVKM. The CDR3 sequence is 13 residues long. The V and J ends lost 6 bases and 7 bases, in that order; junction bases with no gene match: 6. The CDR3 DNA sequence: TGTGCCAGCAGAGAGGGGACAGGGAGTGGCTACACCTTC. This codes for CASREGTGSGYTF.

There are a few counts of this clonotype. The CDR3 here is CASSYRAETQYF. The CDR3 nucleotides read TGTGCCAGCAGTTACAGGGCGGAGACCCAGTACTTC. The chain joins TRBV6-6 to TRBJ2-5; D ambiguous. The ends were cut back, 2 bases at V and 5 bases at J, with 6 bases in the middle. The CDR3 has 12 residues. Germline values: CDR1 MNHNY, CDR2 SVGAGI (reference sequence).

This chain connects TRBV3-1 to TRBJ1-1, with D maybe TRBD1 (6 bases). The V end was cut by 0 bases, the J end by 0 bases, with 11 bases between. This CDR3 has 16 amino acids. CDR1 is LGHDT, CDR2 YNNKEL, per germline (reference sequence). The CDR3 loop is CASSQEQGYMNTEAFF. DNA for the CDR3: TGTGCCAGCAGCCAAGAACAGGGATACATGAACACTGAAGCTTTCTTT.

This clonotype was seen a handful of times. V gene TRBV29-1 combines with J gene TRBJ2-7; 14 bases align to TRBD2. CDR1 and CDR2 from the germline V gene are SQVTM and ANQGSEA. There are 16 residues in the CDR3. Trimming at V came to 0 bases and at J to 6 bases, leaving 7 bases not matched to a gene. CDR3 residues: CSVEDPGLAGGPEQYF. In DNA form, the CDR3 reads TGCAGCGTTGAAGACCCCGGACTAGCGGGAGGACCCGAGCAGTACTTC.

The chain carries TRBV6-2 or TRBV6-3 and TRBJ2-7, with TRBD2 identical over 12 bases. Germline V gene data show CDR1 as MNHEY and CDR2 as SVGEGT. V lost 2 bases and J lost 4; bases outside the gene matches: 6. This CDR3 contains 16 residues. In nucleotides, the CDR3 is TGTGCCAGCAGTTACCCGACTAGCGGGAGAGGTTACGAGCAGTACTTC. It encodes CASSYPTSGRGYEQYF.

The chain carries TRBV7-8 and TRBJ2-3, with D tentatively TRBD2 (6 bases). Germline CDR1 and CDR2: SGHVS and FQNEAQ. Trimming pared 2 bases from V and 1 base from J, leaving 25 bases between. The CDR3 has 20 amino acids. CDR3 loop: CASSLFFPTAGGVGTDTQYF. DNA for the CDR3: TGTGCCAGCAGCTTATTCTTCCCAACGGCCGGCGGGGTGGGCACAGATACGCAGTATTTT.

The CDR3 sequence is CASSLTRSSTGELFF. In DNA, the CDR3 is TGCGCCAGCAGCTTGACTCGGTCGAGCACCGGGGAGCTGTTTTTT. The chain has TRBV5-1 and TRBJ2-2; no definite D call. Germline V gene lookup returns CDR1 SGHRS and CDR2 YFSETQ. The V end was cut by 1 base, the J end by 4 bases, with 11 bases between. CDR3 length: 15 amino acids.

This clonotype was counted ten times or more. This chain links TRBV4-1 with TRBJ2-5; TRBD1 agrees at 7 bases. The CDR3 is 14 amino acids. The germline V gene encodes CDR1 MGHRA and CDR2 YSYEKL. V shed 1 base and J 5 bases; nucleotides not matched to a gene: 4. The CDR3 DNA reads TGCGCCAGCAGCCAAGGACAGGGATGGGAGACCCAGTACTTC. Translation gives CASSQGQGWETQYF.

This CDR3 reads CASSLIFGFANEKLFF. The CDR3 DNA sequence: TGTGCCAGCAGCCTTATTTTTGGATTTGCTAATGAAAAACTGTTTTTT. The chain uses TRBV28 and TRBJ1-4; D unresolved. This CDR3 comprises 16 residues. Germline values: CDR1 MDHEN, CDR2 SYDVKM. Trimming took off 6 bases at V and 3 bases at J, with 17 bases between the two ends.

This clonotype has more than one count but fewer than ten. The CDR3 protein is CSANGFTSGNEQFF. CDR3 nucleotides: TGCAGTGCCAACGGATTTACGAGTGGCAATGAGCAGTTCTTC. The chain carries TRBV20-1 and TRBJ2-1, with D uncertain. CDR3 length: 14 residues. Trimming took 6 bases from V and 6 from J, leaving 18 bases between them. Germline V gene data show CDR1 as DFQATT and CDR2 as SNEGSKA (reference sequence).

This clonotype was picked up many times. The gene calls are TRBV29-1 and TRBJ2-1; 8 bases fit TRBD1. This CDR3 has 14 residues. Germline loops: CDR1 SQVTM, CDR2 ANQGSEA. The J segment lost 6 bases and the V segment lost 7 bases, leaving 11 bases of the junction unmatched. This CDR3 is CSGRRTGSGNEQFF. The CDR3 nucleotides are TGCAGCGGGCGAAGGACAGGGTCGGGCAATGAGCAGTTCTTC.

This clonotype showed up just a few times. J is TRBJ2-1 and V is TRBV9; TRBD2 agrees at 13 bases. CDR1 is SGDLS and CDR2 is YYNGEE in the germline V gene. CDR3 length: 19 residues. The trim removed 2 bases at V and 2 bases at J, leaving 10 bases unmatched. The CDR3 DNA is TGTGCCAGCAGCGTCCTCGCGACTAGCGGGGGGCCACCCTACAATGAGCAGTTCTTC. This translates into CASSVLATSGGPPYNEQFF.

This clonotype was counted only a few times. The J gene is TRBJ2-4, the V gene TRBV4-2; TRBD2 might be the D (6 bases). In germline, CDR1 is LGHNA, CDR2 YNFKEQ. This CDR3 contains 14 residues. The V end lost 1 base, the J end lost 8 bases, and 12 bases lay between the germline ends. The CDR3 sequence: CASSQAGVRDIQYF. In nucleotides, the CDR3 is TGTGCCAGCAGCCAAGCGGGAGTACGGGACATTCAGTACTTC.

J is TRBJ2-4 and V is TRBV20-1, with D perhaps given as TRBD1 or TRBD2 (6 bases each). The germline V and J ends were trimmed by 0 bases and 6 bases, with 18 bases remaining between them. This CDR3 has 16 residues. Germline V CDR1 and CDR2: DFQATT, SNEGSKA (reference sequence). The CDR3, as DNA: TGCAGTGCTAGAGATCAAGGCCGGGGGCAGTTAAACATTCAGTACTTC. Translated: CSARDQGRGQLNIQYF.

This chain uses TRBV15 with TRBJ2-5, with 11 nucleotides matching TRBD2. Germline V gene lookup returns CDR1 LNHNV and CDR2 YYDKDF (reference sequence). The CDR3 loop spans 12 amino acids. V gave up 9 bases and J gave up 7 bases; unmatched junction bases: 4. CDR3 loop: CATRGLAGTQYF. CDR3 nucleotides: TGTGCCACTAGAGGACTAGCGGGGACCCAGTACTTC.

The chain has TRBV3-1 and TRBJ2-1, with D possibly matching TRBD1 (5 bases). The ends were cut back, 7 bases at V and 7 bases at J, with 20 bases in the middle. Germline V gene sequence: CDR1 LGHDT, CDR2 YNNKEL (reference sequence). The CDR3 is 15 residues long. This chain's CDR3 is CASTLGALHPNEQFF. The CDR3 nucleotides read TGTGCCAGCACCCTTGGGGCTCTTCACCCTAATGAGCAGTTCTTC.

This clonotype was seen many times. This rearrangement joins TRBV3-1 to TRBJ2-5; 10 bases are a match to TRBD2. The CDR3 consists of 14 residues. The trim removed 3 bases at V and 4 bases at J, leaving 2 bases unmatched. Germline V gene data show CDR1 as LGHDT and CDR2 as YNNKEL (reference sequence). Written as DNA, the CDR3 is TGTGCCAGCAGCCAGTCTAGCGGGAGAGAGACCCAGTACTTC. Its protein is CASSQSSGRETQYF.

The chain has TRBV10-3 and TRBJ2-1; D gene ambiguous. The length of the CDR3 is 11 residues. The V end was cut by 4 bases, the J end by 5 bases, with 3 bases between. Germline lookup yields CDR1 ENHRY and CDR2 SYGVKD. CDR3 DNA: TGTGCCATCAGTGCGAACAATGAGCAGTTCTTC. Its protein product is CAISANNEQFF.

This clonotype was seen only a few times. The V gene is TRBV29-1, the J gene TRBJ2-3; 14 positions match TRBD2. This CDR3 region has 16 residues. The ends lost 6 bases at V and 4 bases at J; junction bases unmatched: 9. Germline lookup yields CDR1 SQVTM and CDR2 ANQGSEA. The CDR3 protein is CSVSGLAGGISDTQYF. The CDR3 bases are TGCAGCGTCTCAGGACTAGCGGGAGGTATCTCAGATACGCAGTATTTT.

This chain uses TRBV6-2 or TRBV6-3 with TRBJ2-1; D remains ambiguous. CDR1 is MNHEY and CDR2 is SVGEGT in the germline V gene. This CDR3 has 11 amino acids. The ends were cut back, 6 bases at V and 13 bases at J, with 13 bases in the middle. CDR3 in amino acids: CASSTTSRQFF. For the CDR3, the DNA is TGTGCCAGCAGCACGACTTCCCGACAGTTCTTC.

The chain recombines TRBV3-1 with TRBJ2-3; unclear D gene. The V gene's germline CDR1 is LGHDT and CDR2 YNNKEL (reference sequence). Trimming took 1 base from V and 3 from J, leaving 8 bases between them. The CDR3 contains 14 residues. DNA for the CDR3: TGTGCCAGCAGCCAAGCGTTTGGGACAGATACGCAGTATTTT. This codes for CASSQAFGTDTQYF.

This clonotype was observed a handful of times. The gene calls are TRBV3-1 and TRBJ2-3, with D perhaps matching TRBD2 (6 bases). V was clipped by 4 bases and J by 7 bases, with 21 bases between them. Per germline, CDR1 LGHDT and CDR2 YNNKEL (reference sequence). The CDR3 spans 16 residues. The CDR3 here is CASSPAPGDSRYTQYF. The CDR3 DNA reads TGTGCCAGCAGCCCGGCTCCCGGGGACTCCCGGTATACGCAGTATTTT.

The table lists this clonotype with a few counts. The chain has TRBV7-9 and TRBJ2-2; the match to TRBD1 covers 8 bases. V shed 5 bases and J 6 bases; nucleotides not matched to a gene: 8. The length of the CDR3 is 15 residues. From germline, CDR1 is SEHNR and CDR2 FQNEAQ (reference sequence). The chain's CDR3 is CASSPTRTGSGELFF. The CDR3 DNA reads TGTGCCAGCAGCCCGACGAGGACAGGGTCCGGGGAGCTGTTTTTT.

This chain joins TRBV10-2 and TRBJ2-1; TRBD2 agrees at 11 bases. CDR1 is WSHSY and CDR2 is SAAADI in the germline V gene. The V and J ends lost 0 bases and 3 bases, in that order; junction bases with no gene match: 4. This CDR3 has 17 residues. This chain's CDR3 is CASSESKGTSGYNEQFF. CDR3 in DNA: TGCGCCAGCAGTGAGTCGAAAGGGACTAGCGGCTACAATGAGCAGTTCTTC.

This clonotype was counted a few times. V is TRBV29-1 and J is TRBJ2-1, with D hard to call. In germline, CDR1 is SQVTM, CDR2 ANQGSEA. V was pared by 5 bases and J by 3 bases, with 8 bases between. The CDR3 covers 12 residues. The DNA for the CDR3 is TGCAGCGTTTATTGGAACTACAATGAGCAGTTCTTC. It codes for CSVYWNYNEQFF.